The 20 T cell receptor beta chains given below trace back to one sample, sequenced in a study of siplizumab effects on memory and regulatory T cells (dated by TCRdb to the late 2010s). Receptor amplification or capture employed the immunoSEQ multiplex PCR assay. TCRdb mirrors the immuneACCESS table, restricted to in-frame sequences. Some clones are absent from its copies; in checked studies, under half trace to an unresolved V gene, and the reason for the others is unknown. The sample table contains about 98,000 clones; only one count was recorded for 90% to 95% of them. The ten largest account for 0.85% to 1.3% of the sample. Input material: CD4+ T cells sorted from blood. Receptors were obtained from a human donor in good health.

The chain recombines TRBV6-1 with TRBJ2-1; the D is unclear. Deletions cut 2 bases from V and 6 bases from J, with 8 bases between. The CDR3 loop spans 13 amino acids. The germline CDR1 and CDR2 sequences are MNHNS and SASEGT. The CDR3 protein is CASSEILTNEQFF. Written as DNA, the CDR3 is TGTGCCAGCAGTGAAATTCTAACCAATGAGCAGTTCTTC.

The chain uses TRBV7-9 and TRBJ2-3; D is unclear. This CDR3 has 12 amino acids. V was cut by 0 bases and J by 8 bases, with 6 bases left in between. The germline V gene encodes CDR1 SEHNR and CDR2 FQNEAQ (reference sequence). The CDR3 region is CASSLAAATQYF. The CDR3 DNA reads as TGTGCCAGCAGCTTAGCGGCTGCTACGCAGTATTTT.

The chain is built from TRBV27 and TRBJ2-1, with 7 bases matching TRBD1. Germline CDR1 MNHEY, CDR2 SMNVEV (reference sequence). The CDR3 is 17 residues long. Trimming cost V 4 bases and J 7 bases; bases outside gene matches: 16. The CDR3 DNA is TGTGCCAGCAGTTATTTCGTTTCGGGACAGCTAGTTAATGAGCAGTTCTTC. Its protein is CASSYFVSGQLVNEQFF.

The chain joins TRBV30 to TRBJ1-4; the match to TRBD1 covers 8 bases. Germline V gene lookup returns CDR1 GTSNPN and CDR2 SVGIG (reference sequence). This CDR3 comprises 15 residues. The V gene end was trimmed by 1 base and the J gene end by 5 bases; junction bases not matched to a gene: 6. The CDR3 DNA reads TGTGCCTGGAGTGGGACAGGGACGCGGAATGAAAAACTGTTTTTT. Translation: CAWSGTGTRNEKLFF.

The chain joins TRBV27 to TRBJ1-2; D is ambiguous. Germline V lookup: CDR1 MNHEY, CDR2 SMNVEV (reference sequence). The germline V and J ends were trimmed by 4 bases and 4 bases, with 7 bases remaining between them. The CDR3 runs to 12 residues. In DNA, the CDR3 is TGTGCCAGCAGTTCCGGGAGCTATGGCTACACCTTC. It encodes CASSSGSYGYTF.

This clone was seen just once. V usage is TRBV20-1 and J usage is TRBJ1-5; D is uncertain. V was shortened by 3 bases and J by 7 bases, with 7 bases between the two germline ends. From germline, CDR1 is DFQATT and CDR2 SNEGSKA (reference sequence). The CDR3 length is 11 residues. The CDR3 nucleotides read TGCAGTGCTAGTCTTGGGCAGCCCCAGCATTTT. It translates to CSASLGQPQHF.

The genes are TRBV5-1 and TRBJ2-1; TRBD1 agrees at 8 bases. V shed 3 bases, J shed 6 bases, and the junction held 20 bases outside the gene matches. The CDR3 runs 19 residues. CDR1 is SGHRS and CDR2 is YFSETQ in the germline V gene. CDR3 in amino acids: CASSSKGQGAPREPNEQFF. The CDR3 DNA sequence: TGCGCCAGCAGCTCCAAAGGCCAGGGGGCGCCAAGGGAACCCAATGAGCAGTTCTTC. The complete variable domain, with remaining parts taken from reference TRBV5-1 and TRBJ2-1, reads KAGVTQTPRYLIKTRGQQVTLSCSPISGHRSVSWYQQTPGQGLQFLFEYFSETQRNKGNFPGRFSGRQFSNSRSEMNVSTLELGDSALYLCASSSKGQGAPREPNEQFFGPGTRLTVL.

This chain links TRBV27 with TRBJ2-7, with TRBD1 matching 9 bases. Losses at the gene ends were 5 bases for V and 6 bases for J; bases not matched to a gene: 14. CDR1 and CDR2 from the germline V gene are MNHEY and SMNVEV (reference sequence). CDR3 length equals 16 residues. CDR3 in DNA: TGTGCCAGCAGTCCGGGACAGGGAACTCCGAACTCCGAGCAGTACTTC. Its protein is CASSPGQGTPNSEQYF.

The chain combines TRBV11-2 with TRBJ2-2, with 11 bases identical to TRBD2. J lost 1 base, V lost 6 bases, and 4 bases had no gene match. The CDR3 is 16 amino acids. CDR1 is SGHAT and CDR2 is FQNNGV in the germline V gene. CDR3: CASRQGTSGNTGELFF. Written as DNA, the CDR3 is TGTGCCAGCAGACAAGGGACTAGCGGGAACACCGGGGAGCTGTTTTTT.

The chain carries TRBV4-1 and TRBJ2-2; D perhaps matches TRBD1 (5 bases). The CDR3 extends over 18 amino acids. V lost 1 base and J lost 0, with 15 bases in between. Germline V lookup: CDR1 MGHRA, CDR2 YSYEKL. Here the CDR3 DNA reads TGCGCCAGCAGCCAAGCCTTGACCAGGGTCGCGAACACCGGGGAGCTGTTTTTT. Its protein product is CASSQALTRVANTGELFF.

V is TRBV25-1 and J is TRBJ2-3; weak D call: TRBD1 (6 bases). Germline loops: CDR1 MGHDK, CDR2 SYGVNS. V was trimmed by 6 bases and J by 6 bases, leaving 7 bases between them. This CDR3 has 11 amino acids. The DNA for the CDR3 is TGTGCCAGCAGGAGGGGGGATACGCAGTATTTT. It specifies CASRRGDTQYF.

V and J are TRBV2 and TRBJ1-5; TRBD1 matches 9 bases. Trimming at V came to 6 bases and at J to 3 bases, leaving 6 bases not matched to a gene. The CDR3 has 15 amino acids. CDR1 is SNHLY, CDR2 FYNNEI, per germline. The chain's CDR3 is CASRATGGFNQPQHF. For the CDR3, the DNA is TGTGCCAGCAGGGCGACAGGGGGTTTCAATCAGCCCCAGCATTTT. Full variable domain (rest looked up from reference TRBV2 and TRBJ1-5): EPEVTQTPSHQVTQMGQEVILRCVPISNHLYFYWYRQILGQKVEFLVSFYNNEISEKSEIFDDQFSVERPDGSNFTLKIRSTKLEDSAMYFCASRATGGFNQPQHFGDGTRLSIL.

V usage is TRBV6-1 and J usage is TRBJ2-5; no definite D call. V was shortened by 5 bases and J by 3 bases, with 4 bases between the two germline ends. The CDR3 has 11 amino acids. Germline-derived CDR1 and CDR2 are MNHNS and SASEGT. CDR3 sequence (DNA): TGTGCCAGCAGTCCTAAAGAGACCCAGTACTTC. This encodes CASSPKETQYF.

J is TRBJ1-5 and V is TRBV30, with a weak D call TRBD1 (5 bases). V lost 0 bases, J lost 7 bases, and 13 bases lay in between. The CDR3 runs 14 residues. Germline CDR1 reads GTSNPN; CDR2 reads SVGIG (reference sequence). CDR3 loop: CAWSVGREGQPQHF. CDR3 coding DNA: TGTGCCTGGAGTGTTGGGCGGGAGGGGCAGCCCCAGCATTTT.

V gene TRBV28 combines with J gene TRBJ2-3; possibly TRBD1 for D (6 bases). V dropped 5 bases and J dropped 1 base, with 10 bases sitting between them. This CDR3 spans 14 amino acids. The germline V gene encodes CDR1 MDHEN and CDR2 SYDVKM. CDR3 nucleotide sequence: TGTGCCAGCAGTCCCGGACAGCGCACAGATACGCAGTATTTT. Translating it yields CASSPGQRTDTQYF.

This chain links TRBV5-4 with TRBJ2-5, with TRBD2 matching 8 bases. CDR3 size: 15 residues. Germline CDR1 SGHNT, CDR2 YYREEE (reference sequence). Trimming at V came to 3 bases and at J to 3 bases, leaving 7 bases not matched to a gene. The CDR3 DNA follows: TGTGCCAGCAGCTCCGACAGAGCGGGGGAAGAGACCCAGTACTTC. As protein: CASSSDRAGEETQYF.

This chain links TRBV28 with TRBJ2-7, with TRBD1 matching 8 bases. Trimming removed 3 bases from V and 3 bases from J; junction bases left unmatched: 7. The CDR3 loop spans 15 amino acids. Germline-derived CDR1 and CDR2 are MDHEN and SYDVKM. CDR3 nucleotide sequence: TGTGCCAGCAGTTTGGGTGGGACAGGCCTCTACGAGCAGTACTTC. This sequence encodes CASSLGGTGLYEQYF.

This clone was picked up one time. The chain carries TRBV12-5 and TRBJ2-1; 12 nucleotides align to TRBD2. Germline lookup yields CDR1 LGHNT and CDR2 FRNRAP. With V trimmed by 7 bases and J by 10 bases, 11 bases remained unmatched. CDR3 length: 15 amino acids. CDR3 bases: TGTGCTAGTGCCCCTTCTAGCGGGAGGGCCTCCGAGCAGTTCTTC. As protein: CASAPSSGRASEQFF.

DNA for the CDR3: TGTGCCTGGAAATGGGGACTAGCGGACTACGAGCAGTACTTC. Protein product: CAWKWGLADYEQYF. This chain uses TRBV30 with TRBJ2-7; 11 bases align to TRBD2. Germline lookup yields CDR1 GTSNPN and CDR2 SVGIG (reference sequence). The V segment lost 4 bases and the J segment 3 bases; nucleotides outside the gene matches: 5. The CDR3 loop spans 14 amino acids.

The chain combines TRBV4-1 with TRBJ2-7, with TRBD1 identical over 8 bases. The ends lost 1 base at V and 0 bases at J; junction bases unmatched: 5. Germline V gene data show CDR1 as MGHRA and CDR2 as YSYEKL. This CDR3 contains 16 residues. The CDR3 nucleotides are TGCGCCAGCAGCCAAGGGGACAGGTACCGCTCCTACGAGCAGTACTTC. As protein: CASSQGDRYRSYEQYF.